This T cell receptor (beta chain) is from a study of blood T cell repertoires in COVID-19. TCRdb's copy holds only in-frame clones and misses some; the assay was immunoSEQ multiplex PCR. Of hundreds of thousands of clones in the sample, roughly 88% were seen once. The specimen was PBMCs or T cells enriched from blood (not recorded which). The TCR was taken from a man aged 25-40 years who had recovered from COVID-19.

CDR3 loop: CASSQGHFGYTF. CDR3 DNA: TGTGCCAGCAGCCAGGGCCACTTTGGCTACACCTTC. The chain carries TRBV3-1 (or the pseudogene TRBV3-2) and TRBJ1-2, with D unresolved. Looked up from germline, CDR1 is LGHDT and CDR2 is YNNKEL (reference sequence). There are 12 residues in the CDR3. Trimming cost V 3 bases and J 7 bases, with 9 bases left between them.